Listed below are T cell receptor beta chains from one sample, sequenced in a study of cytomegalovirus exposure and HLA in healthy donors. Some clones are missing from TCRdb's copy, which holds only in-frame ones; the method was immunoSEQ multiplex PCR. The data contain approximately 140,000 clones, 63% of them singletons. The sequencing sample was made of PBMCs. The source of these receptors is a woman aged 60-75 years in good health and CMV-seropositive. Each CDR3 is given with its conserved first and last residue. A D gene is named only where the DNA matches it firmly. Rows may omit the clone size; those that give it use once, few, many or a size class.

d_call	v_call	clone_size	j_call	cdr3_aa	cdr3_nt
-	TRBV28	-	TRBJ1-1	CASRLRQNRNTEAFF	TGTGCCAGCAGACTAAGACAGAACAGGAACACTGAAGCTTTCTTT
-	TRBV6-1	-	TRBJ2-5	CASTRKEGAETQYF	TGTGCCAGCACCAGGAAGGAAGGGGCCGAGACCCAGTACTTC
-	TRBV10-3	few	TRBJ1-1	CAISGGWDTEAFF	TGTGCCATCAGTGGAGGGTGGGACACTGAAGCTTTCTTT
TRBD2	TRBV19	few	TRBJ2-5	CASSMSGRETQYF	TGTGCCAGTAGTATGAGCGGGAGAGAGACCCAGTACTTC
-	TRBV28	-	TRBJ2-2	CATVTGNTGELFF	TGTGCCACCGTGACAGGGAACACCGGGGAGCTGTTTTTT
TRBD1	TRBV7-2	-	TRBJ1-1	CASSPDRGVEAFF	TGTGCCAGCAGCCCGGACAGGGGTGTTGAAGCTTTCTTT
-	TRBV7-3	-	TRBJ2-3	CASSQAGTRDSSTDTQYF	TGTGCCAGCAGCCAAGCCGGGACCCGGGACTCCTCCACAGATACGCAGTATTTT
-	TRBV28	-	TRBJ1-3	CASSLEGGNTIYF	TGTGCCAGCAGTTTAGAGGGAGGAAACACCATATATTTT
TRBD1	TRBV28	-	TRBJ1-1	CAGSSLQGGNTEAFF	TGTGCCGGCAGTTCACTACAGGGGGGCAACACTGAAGCTTTCTTT
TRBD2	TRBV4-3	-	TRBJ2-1	CASSQGLAGGNEQFF	TGCGCCAGCAGCCAAGGACTAGCGGGAGGCAATGAGCAGTTCTTC
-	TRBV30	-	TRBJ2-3	CAWRAGAEDTQYF	TGTGCCTGGAGAGCAGGGGCGGAGGATACGCAGTATTTT
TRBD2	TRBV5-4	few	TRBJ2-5	CASSWTSGRRSETQYF	TGTGCCAGCAGCTGGACTAGCGGGAGGCGATCAGAGACCCAGTACTTC
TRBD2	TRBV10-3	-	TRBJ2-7	CAISEAGIAGGYEQYF	TGTGCCATCAGTGAGGCCGGAATAGCGGGAGGCTACGAGCAGTACTTC
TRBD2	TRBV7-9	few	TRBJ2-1	CASRLAGGPYNEQFF	TGTGCCAGCAGACTAGCGGGAGGGCCCTACAATGAGCAGTTCTTC
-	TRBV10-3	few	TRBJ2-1	CAISINNEQFF	TGTGCCATCAGTATAAACAATGAGCAGTTCTTC